This T cell receptor (beta chain) was recorded in a study of T cell responses to AZD1222 COVID-19 vaccine. In regard to this clone: Its matching antigen is unknown.

Generated by immunoSEQ multiplex PCR, the TCRdb table keeps only in-frame clones and is missing some. There are fewer than 130,000 clones in the sample; 92% occur only once, and about 7.8% lies in the top ten. The CDR3 has 15 amino acids. V dropped 6 bases and J dropped 5; count of bases not matched to a gene: 8. Germline CDR1 MNHEY, CDR2 SVGAGI. Findings and caveats of the study: Sampling that yielded the repertoires occurred only after the peak T cell response. It should be noted that donors were predominantly white British and more often female, and clonal diversity was possibly underestimated. Spike-specific TCRs gained breadth and depth after people received two AZD1222 doses. Among those given AZD1222, only five to seven were seropositive at baseline.

This chain links TRBV6-5 with TRBJ2-2, with 8 positions matching TRBD1. This clonotype was obtained from an adult in good health. The source material was peripheral blood, sampled on day 0 of AZD1222 vaccination. CDR3 residues: CASRFGTGQTGELFF. The CDR3, as DNA: TGTGCCAGCAGGTTCGGGACAGGCCAAACCGGGGAGCTGTTTTTT.